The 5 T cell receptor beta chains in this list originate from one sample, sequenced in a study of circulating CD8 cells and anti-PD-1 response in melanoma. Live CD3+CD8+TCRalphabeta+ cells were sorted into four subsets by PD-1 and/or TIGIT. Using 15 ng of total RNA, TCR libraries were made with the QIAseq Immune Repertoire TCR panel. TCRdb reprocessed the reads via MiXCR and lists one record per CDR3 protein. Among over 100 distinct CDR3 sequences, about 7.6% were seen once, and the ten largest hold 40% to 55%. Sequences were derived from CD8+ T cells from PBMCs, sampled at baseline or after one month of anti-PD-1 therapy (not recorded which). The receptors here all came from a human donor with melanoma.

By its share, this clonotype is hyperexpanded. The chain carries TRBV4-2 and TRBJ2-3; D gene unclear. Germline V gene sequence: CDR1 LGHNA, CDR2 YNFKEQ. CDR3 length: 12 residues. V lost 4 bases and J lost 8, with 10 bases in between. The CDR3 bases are TGTGCCAGCAGCCCACCGATCGGTACGCAGTATTTT. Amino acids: CASSPPIGTQYF.

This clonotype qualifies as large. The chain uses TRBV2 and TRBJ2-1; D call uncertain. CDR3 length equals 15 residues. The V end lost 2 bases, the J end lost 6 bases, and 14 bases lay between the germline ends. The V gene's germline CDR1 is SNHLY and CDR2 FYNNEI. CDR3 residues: CASSEWSTLLNEQFF. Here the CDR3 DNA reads TGTGCCAGCAGTGAATGGTCGACCTTACTCAATGAGCAGTTCTTC.

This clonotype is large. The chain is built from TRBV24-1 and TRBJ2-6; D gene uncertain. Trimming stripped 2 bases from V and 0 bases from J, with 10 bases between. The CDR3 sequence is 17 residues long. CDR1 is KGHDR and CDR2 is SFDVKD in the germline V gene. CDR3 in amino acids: CATSDYGRSSGANVLTF. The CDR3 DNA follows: TGTGCCACCAGTGATTACGGCAGGAGCTCTGGGGCCAACGTCCTGACTTTC.

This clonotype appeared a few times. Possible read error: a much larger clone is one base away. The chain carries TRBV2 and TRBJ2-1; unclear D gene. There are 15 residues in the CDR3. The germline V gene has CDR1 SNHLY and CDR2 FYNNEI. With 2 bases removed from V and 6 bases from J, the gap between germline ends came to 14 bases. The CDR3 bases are TGTGCCAGCAGTGAATGGGCGACCTTACTCAATGAGCAGTTCTTC. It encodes CASSEWATLLNEQFF.

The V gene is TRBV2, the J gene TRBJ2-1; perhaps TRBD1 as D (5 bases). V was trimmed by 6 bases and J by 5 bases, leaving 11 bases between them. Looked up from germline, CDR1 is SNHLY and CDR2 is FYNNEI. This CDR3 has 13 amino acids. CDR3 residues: CASRARADNEQFF. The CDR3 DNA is TGTGCCAGCAGGGCCAGGGCCGACAATGAGCAGTTCTTC.